This TCR beta chain was retrieved from a study of PD-1 blockade in classical Hodgkin lymphoma (dated by TCRdb to about 2020). General notes on the study: Nivolumab dosing was 3 mg/kg intravenously every 2 weeks, continuing until either disease progression or unacceptable toxicity. To define a peripheral blood immune signature of response to PD-1 blockade in classical Hodgkin lymphoma, the study combined TCR beta sequencing with CyTOF.

Reading the germline V gene gives CDR1 MDHEN and CDR2 SYDVKM. Trimming leaves V shorter by 8 bases and J shorter by 1 base, with the junction holding 4 bases beyond the gene matches. Inclusive of the bounding cysteine and phenylalanine, the CDR3 is 15 residues long. Only CDR3 DNA is held: 45 bases, read in frame from base 1. The research as a whole found: Diversity was lower in patients who began nivolumab less than 1 year after ASCT, so these patients were left out of later analyses to avoid confounding by immune reconstitution. The study was restricted to a single clinical trial cohort, and the causes of repertoire differences, possibly disease activity or prior therapy, were left undefined. CD4+ but not CD8+ TCR diversity rose significantly by C4D1 (p=0.0027 vs p=0.16), most apparent in complete responders (p=0.02). Trial patients with a complete response had baseline diversity similar to that of newly diagnosed patients, while partial responders and progressors had significantly lower diversity. Baseline TCR diversity was reported to be lower in newly diagnosed patients than in healthy donors, and even lower in relapsed/refractory patients.

The time point label, read with the paper, signifies: cycle 2 day 1 (C2D1) of nivolumab. Every trial patient had relapsed following autologous stem cell transplantation, and prior brentuximab vedotin exposure was what differed among cohorts A, B and C. The trial cohort included fewer than 65 patients with relapsed/refractory classical Hodgkin lymphoma, and each patient had a best overall response of complete response, partial response or progressive disease. Single-agent nivolumab was administered to trial patients in the multi-cohort phase II CheckMate 205 trial. An independent review committee assessed best overall response using the 2007 International Working Group response criteria. Trial PBMCs were collected immediately before nivolumab initiation (C1D1) and during therapy at cycle 2 day 1 and cycle 4 day 1. Peripheral blood was collected in 8 mL Vacutainer Cell Preparation Tubes, from which PBMCs were isolated by centrifugation and then cryopreserved.

The Qiagen DNeasy kit was used to extract genomic DNA from unsorted PBMCs and from the negatively selected CD4+ and CD8+ fractions. TCR beta CDR3 regions were subjected to amplification by immunoSEQ multiplex PCR with primers that anneal to V and J segments. A synthetic immune receptor repertoire was used to minimize amplification bias, and any remaining bias was removed computationally after sequencing. Per the authors' processing: Custom Python scripts were used to quantify repertoire diversity as the Shannon entropy index. The unsorted, CD4+ and CD8+ repertoires were each analyzed separately, with the exception of combined analyses, where CD4+ and CD8+ sequences were merged in silico. Clonal expansion was defined as a frequency increase of at least 2-fold after treatment compared with C1D1, and clones undetected at baseline were assigned a pseudocount of 0.5. Clones with 0 or 1 copy at C1D1 were defined as singleton clones, while clones with 2 or more copies were defined as non-singleton clones. Clones expanded in unsorted samples were labelled as CD4+, CD8+ or unknown by matching protein sequences in sorted samples from the same patient. Wilcoxon tests on paired samples were used to test diversity changes from C1D1 to C4D1. This is the immuneACCESS table as TCRdb keeps it, with only in-frame sequences that have V and J called. A part of the clones is gone; compared with another copy, unresolved V genes explain less than half, and the rest is unexplained. For V, J and clone size, that table is used; D and trimming come from the DNA. The sample profile shows fewer than 30,000 clones; approximately 72% of them were found once. The ten largest make up 30% to 45% of the sample.

With respect to this clone: Its antigen has not been determined. No quality values exist for individual bases; no much larger clone is one base distant.

The specimen was peripheral blood mononuclear cells (PBMCs), collected before the second cycle of nivolumab. The rearrangement combines TRBV28 with TRBJ1-6; 8 middle bases align to TRBD1. The receptor was isolated from a human donor with classical Hodgkin lymphoma. The CDR3 protein: CASRGQGSYNSPLHF. The DNA sequence is given as TGTGCCAGCCGAGGACAGGGATCCTATAATTCACCCCTCCACTTT. The CDR3 plus the reference TRBV28 and TRBJ1-6 genes for the other parts give the full variable domain: DVKVTQSSRYLVKRTGEKVFLECVQDMDHENMFWYRQDPGLGLRLIYFSYDVKMKEKGDIPEGYSVSREKKERFSLILESASTNQTSMYLCASRGQGSYNSPLHFGNGTRLTVT.